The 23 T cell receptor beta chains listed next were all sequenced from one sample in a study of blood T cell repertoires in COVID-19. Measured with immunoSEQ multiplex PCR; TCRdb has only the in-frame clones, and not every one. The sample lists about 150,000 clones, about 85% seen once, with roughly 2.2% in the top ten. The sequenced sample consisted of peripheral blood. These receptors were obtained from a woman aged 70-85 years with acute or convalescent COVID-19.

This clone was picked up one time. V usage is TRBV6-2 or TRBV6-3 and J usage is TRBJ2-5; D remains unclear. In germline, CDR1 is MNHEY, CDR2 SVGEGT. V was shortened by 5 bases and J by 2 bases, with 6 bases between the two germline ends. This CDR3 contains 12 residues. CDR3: CASSVTQETQYF. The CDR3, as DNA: TGTGCCAGCAGTGTGACACAAGAGACCCAGTACTTC.

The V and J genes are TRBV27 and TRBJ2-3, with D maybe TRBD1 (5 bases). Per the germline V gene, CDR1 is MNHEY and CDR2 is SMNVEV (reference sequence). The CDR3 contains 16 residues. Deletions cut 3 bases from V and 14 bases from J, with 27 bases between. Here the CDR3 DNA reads TGTGCCAGCAGTTTGCCTCGACAGTTCGCCCCCCGGCAATGGTATTTT. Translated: CASSLPRQFAPRQWYF.

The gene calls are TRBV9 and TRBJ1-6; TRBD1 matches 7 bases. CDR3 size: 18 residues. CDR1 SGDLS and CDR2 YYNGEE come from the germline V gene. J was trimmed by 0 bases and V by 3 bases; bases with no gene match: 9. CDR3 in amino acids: CASSALQGRSSYNSPLHF. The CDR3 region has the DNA TGTGCCAGCAGCGCTTTACAGGGGAGGAGCTCCTATAATTCACCCCTCCACTTT.

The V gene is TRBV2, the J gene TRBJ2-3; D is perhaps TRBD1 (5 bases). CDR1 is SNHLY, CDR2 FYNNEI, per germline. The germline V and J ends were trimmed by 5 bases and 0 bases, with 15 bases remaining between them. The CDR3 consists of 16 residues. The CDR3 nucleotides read TGTGCCAGCAGTATCAAGACAGAGTTTAGCACAGATACGCAGTATTTT. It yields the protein CASSIKTEFSTDTQYF. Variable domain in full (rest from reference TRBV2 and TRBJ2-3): EPEVTQTPSHQVTQMGQEVILRCVPISNHLYFYWYRQILGQKVEFLVSFYNNEISEKSEIFDDQFSVERPDGSNFTLKIRSTKLEDSAMYFCASSIKTEFSTDTQYFGPGTRLTVL.

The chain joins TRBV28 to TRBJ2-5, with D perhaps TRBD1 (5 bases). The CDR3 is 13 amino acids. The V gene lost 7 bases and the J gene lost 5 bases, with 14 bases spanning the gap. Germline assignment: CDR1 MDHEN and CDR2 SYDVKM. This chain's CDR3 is CASTQGVWETQYF. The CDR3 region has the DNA TGTGCCAGCACGCAAGGGGTATGGGAGACCCAGTACTTC.

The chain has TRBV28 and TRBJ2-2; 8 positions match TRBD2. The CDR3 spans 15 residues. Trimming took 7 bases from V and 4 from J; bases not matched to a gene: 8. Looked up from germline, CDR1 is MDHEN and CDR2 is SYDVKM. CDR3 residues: CASITGGVGTGELFF. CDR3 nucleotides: TGTGCCAGCATCACCGGGGGGGTGGGCACCGGGGAGCTGTTTTTT.

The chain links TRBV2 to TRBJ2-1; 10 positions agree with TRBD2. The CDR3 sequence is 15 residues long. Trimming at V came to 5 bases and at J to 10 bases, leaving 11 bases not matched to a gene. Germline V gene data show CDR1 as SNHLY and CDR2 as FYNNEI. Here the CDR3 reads CASSPSGGEASEQFF. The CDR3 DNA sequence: TGTGCCAGCAGTCCTAGCGGGGGAGAAGCAAGCGAGCAGTTCTTC.

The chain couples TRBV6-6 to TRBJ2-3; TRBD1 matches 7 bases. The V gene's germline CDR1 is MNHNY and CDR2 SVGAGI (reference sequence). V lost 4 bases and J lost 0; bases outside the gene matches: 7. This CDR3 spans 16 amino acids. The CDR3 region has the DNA TGTGCCAGCAGTTCCTTGGGACAGACTAGCACAGATACGCAGTATTTT. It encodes CASSSLGQTSTDTQYF.

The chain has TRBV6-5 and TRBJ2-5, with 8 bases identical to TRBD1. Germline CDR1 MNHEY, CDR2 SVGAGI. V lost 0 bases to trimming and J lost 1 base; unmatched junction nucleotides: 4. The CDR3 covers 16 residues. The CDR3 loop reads CASSYSAGTGQETQYF. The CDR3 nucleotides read TGTGCCAGCAGTTACTCCGCCGGGACAGGCCAAGAGACCCAGTACTTC.

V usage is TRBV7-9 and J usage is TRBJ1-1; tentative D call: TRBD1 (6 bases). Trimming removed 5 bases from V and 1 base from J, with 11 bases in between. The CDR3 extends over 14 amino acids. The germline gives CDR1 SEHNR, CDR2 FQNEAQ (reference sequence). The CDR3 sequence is CASSLGTQNTEAFF. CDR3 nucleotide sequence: TGTGCCAGCAGCCTCGGGACACAGAACACTGAAGCTTTCTTT. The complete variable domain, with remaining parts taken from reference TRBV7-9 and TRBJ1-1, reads DTGVSQNPRHKITKRGQNVTFRCDPISEHNRLYWYRQTLGQGPEFLTYFQNEAQLEKSRLLSDRFSAERPKGSFSTLEIQRTEQGDSAMYLCASSLGTQNTEAFFGQGTRLTVV.

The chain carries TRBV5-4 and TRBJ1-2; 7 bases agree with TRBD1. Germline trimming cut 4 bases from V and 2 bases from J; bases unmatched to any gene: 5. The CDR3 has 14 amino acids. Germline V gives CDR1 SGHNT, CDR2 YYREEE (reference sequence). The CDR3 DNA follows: TGTGCCAGCAGCCGAGGGACAGACAACTATGGCTACACCTTC. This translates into CASSRGTDNYGYTF.

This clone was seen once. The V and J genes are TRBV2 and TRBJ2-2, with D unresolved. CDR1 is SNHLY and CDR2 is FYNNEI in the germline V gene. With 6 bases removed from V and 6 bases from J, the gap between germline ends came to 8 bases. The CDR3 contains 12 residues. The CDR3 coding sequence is TGTGCCAGCAGCCGTAGCCCCGGGGAGCTGTTTTTT. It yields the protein CASSRSPGELFF.

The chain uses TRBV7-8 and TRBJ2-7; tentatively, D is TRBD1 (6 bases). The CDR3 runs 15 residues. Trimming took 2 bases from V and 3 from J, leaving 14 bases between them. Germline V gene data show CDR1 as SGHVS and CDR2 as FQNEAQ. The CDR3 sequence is CASSLRTEAFYEQYV. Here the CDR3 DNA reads TGTGCCAGCAGCTTAAGGACAGAAGCGTTCTACGAGCAGTACGTC.

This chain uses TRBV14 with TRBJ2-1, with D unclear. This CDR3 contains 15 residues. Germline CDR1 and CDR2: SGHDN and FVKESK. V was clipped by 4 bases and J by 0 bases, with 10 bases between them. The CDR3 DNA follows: TGTGCCAGCAGCCCCCACAAATTCTCCTACAATGAGCAGTTCTTC. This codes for CASSPHKFSYNEQFF. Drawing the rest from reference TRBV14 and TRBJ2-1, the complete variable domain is EAGVTQFPSHSVIEKGQTVTLRCDPISGHDNLYWYRRVMGKEIKFLLHFVKESKQDESGMPNNRFLAERTGGTYSTLKVQPAELEDSGVYFCASSPHKFSYNEQFFGPGTRLTVL.

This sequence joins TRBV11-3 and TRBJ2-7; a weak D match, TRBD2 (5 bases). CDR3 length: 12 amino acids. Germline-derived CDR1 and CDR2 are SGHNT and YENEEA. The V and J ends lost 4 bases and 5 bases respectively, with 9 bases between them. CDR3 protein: CASSSGWDEQYF. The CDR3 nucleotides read TGTGCCAGCAGCTCGGGGTGGGACGAGCAGTACTTC.

CDR3: CASSVGLAGVQETQYF. DNA of the CDR3: TGTGCCAGCAGCGTAGGACTAGCGGGGGTTCAAGAGACCCAGTACTTC. The V gene is TRBV9, the J gene TRBJ2-5; 12 bases fit TRBD2. Germline-derived CDR1 and CDR2 are SGDLS and YYNGEE. J was trimmed by 2 bases and V by 0 bases; bases with no gene match: 2. This CDR3 region has 16 residues. The full variable domain, rest sourced from reference TRBV9 and TRBJ2-5, is DSGVTQTPKHLITATGQRVTLRCSPRSGDLSVYWYQQSLDQGLQFLIQYYNGEERAKGNILERFSAQQFPDLHSELNLSSLELGDSALYFCASSVGLAGVQETQYFGPGTRLLVL.

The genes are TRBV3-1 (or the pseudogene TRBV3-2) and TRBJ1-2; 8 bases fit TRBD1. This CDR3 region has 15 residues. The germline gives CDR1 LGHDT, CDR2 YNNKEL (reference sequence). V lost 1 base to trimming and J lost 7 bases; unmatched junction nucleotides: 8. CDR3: CASSQVPGGVSGYTF. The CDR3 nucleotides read TGTGCCAGCAGCCAAGTTCCAGGGGGCGTCTCTGGCTACACCTTC.

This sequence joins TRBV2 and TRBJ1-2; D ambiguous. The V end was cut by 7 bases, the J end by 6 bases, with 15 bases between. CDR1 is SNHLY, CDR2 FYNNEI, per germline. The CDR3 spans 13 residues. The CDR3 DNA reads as TGTGCCAGCAAGGGTGGGAGTCTGGATGGCTACACCTTC. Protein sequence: CASKGGSLDGYTF.

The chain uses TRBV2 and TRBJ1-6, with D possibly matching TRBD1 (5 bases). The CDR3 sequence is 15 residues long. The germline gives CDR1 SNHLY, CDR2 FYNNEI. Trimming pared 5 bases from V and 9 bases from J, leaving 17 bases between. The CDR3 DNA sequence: TGTGCCAGCAGTAGGGACCAGGGAGGAGTTTCACCCCTCCACTTT. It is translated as CASSRDQGGVSPLHF.

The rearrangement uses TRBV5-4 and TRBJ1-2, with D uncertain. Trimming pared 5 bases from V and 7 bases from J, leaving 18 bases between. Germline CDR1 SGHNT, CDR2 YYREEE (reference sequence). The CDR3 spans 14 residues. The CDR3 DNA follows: TGTGCCAGCAGTCTAGCGGGAGGTAATGGTGGCTACACCTTC. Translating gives CASSLAGGNGGYTF.

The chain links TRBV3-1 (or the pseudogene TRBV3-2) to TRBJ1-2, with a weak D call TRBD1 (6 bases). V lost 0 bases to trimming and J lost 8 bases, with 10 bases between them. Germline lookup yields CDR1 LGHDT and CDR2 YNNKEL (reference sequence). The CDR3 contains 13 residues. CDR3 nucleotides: TGTGCCAGCAGCCAAGAGGGTCAGGGGGGCTACACCTTC. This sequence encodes CASSQEGQGGYTF.

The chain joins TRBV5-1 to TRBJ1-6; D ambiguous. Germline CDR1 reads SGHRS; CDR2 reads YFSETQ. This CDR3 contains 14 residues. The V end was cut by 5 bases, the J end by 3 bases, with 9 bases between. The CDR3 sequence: CASRREGYNSPLHF. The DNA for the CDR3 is TGCGCCAGCAGACGAGAGGGCTATAATTCACCCCTCCACTTT.

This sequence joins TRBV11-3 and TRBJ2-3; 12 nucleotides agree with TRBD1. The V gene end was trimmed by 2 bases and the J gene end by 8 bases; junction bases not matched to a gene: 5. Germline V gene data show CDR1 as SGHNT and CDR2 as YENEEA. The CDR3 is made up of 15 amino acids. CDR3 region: CASSLTGQGAGTQYF. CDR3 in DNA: TGTGCCAGCAGCTTAACGGGACAGGGGGCGGGTACGCAGTATTTT.